This TCR beta chain came from a study of cytomegalovirus exposure and HLA in healthy donors. Though nominally healthy at sampling, donors likely had unrecorded immune exposures. This CDR3 region has 16 residues. The germline V gene encodes CDR1 SGHAT and CDR2 FQNNGV. Trimming left V 1 base short and J 0 bases short, with 13 bases between. 13 Jbeta primers and 60 Vbeta primers were used for the PCR. This table comes from immunoSEQ multiplex PCR, and its TCRdb copy is limited to in-frame clones, with some not included. The sample has tens of thousands of clones; 72% are singletons. The sequence came from a woman aged 40-49 years in good health and CMV-seropositive. The sample consisted of PBMCs. The chain carries TRBV11-2 and TRBJ2-7; TRBD1 is a possible D gene (6 bases). The CDR3 nucleotides read TGTGCCAGCAGCTTAGTCGGGCAGGGGAGCTCCTACGAGCAGTACTTC. This codes for CASSLVGQGSSYEQYF.